This is a list of T cell receptor beta chains from one sample in a study of human versus mouse CDR3 diversity and MHC coevolution. Some clones are missing from TCRdb's copy, which holds only in-frame ones; the method was immunoSEQ multiplex PCR. The profile covers about 77,000 clones, with around 93% appearing a single time and around 0.15% taken by the ten largest. Specimen: naive CD4+ T cells from blood. These receptors were taken from a person aged 25-75 years in good health. Each CDR3 is given with its conserved first and last residue. A D gene is named only where the DNA matches it firmly. Clone size is not always given. Where it is, it says once, few, many or a class for expanded clones.

D gene | clone size | J gene | V gene | CDR3 DNA | CDR3 protein
TRBD1 | NA | TRBJ1-5 | TRBV6-5 | TGTGCCAGCAGTCCAGGGGGATTTAGCAATCAGCCCCAGCATTTT | CASSPGGFSNQPQHF
TRBD2 | NA | TRBJ2-3 | TRBV6-4 | TGTGCCAGTCGAAGCGGGAGGGCCGCCACAGATACGCAGTATTTT | CASRSGRAATDTQYF
TRBD1 | once | TRBJ2-7 | TRBV2 | TGTGCCAGCAGTGTCGATACAGGGGGCTTCGAGCAGTACTTC | CASSVDTGGFEQYF
NA | NA | TRBJ2-7 | TRBV28 | TGTGCCATCAAATCCACAGGATCCGAGCAGTACTTC | CAIKSTGSEQYF
NA | few | TRBJ1-3 | TRBV28 | TGTGCCAGCAGCACCCCCAAGACGGAGAGCTCTGGAAACACCATATATTTT | CASSTPKTESSGNTIYF
NA | once | TRBJ2-7 | TRBV25-1 | TGTGCCAGCAGTGAGGGGCGCGAGCAGTACTTC | CASSEGREQYF
NA | NA | TRBJ2-7 | TRBV6-5 | TGTGCCAGCAGTTACCATGGGGGGAGAGGCTACGAGCAGTACTTC | CASSYHGGRGYEQYF
TRBD1 | NA | TRBJ1-4 | TRBV5-1 | TGCGCCAGCAGCATTACCGGGACAGGGAATGAAAAACTGTTTTTT | CASSITGTGNEKLFF
NA | NA | TRBJ2-7 | TRBV7-3 | TGTGCCAGCAGGGCGGGTACTACCTACGAGCAGTACTTC | CASRAGTTYEQYF
TRBD2 | NA | TRBJ2-5 | TRBV4-1 | TGCGCCAGCAGCGCGACTAGCGGGGGGGCCCGGGAGACCCAGTACTTC | CASSATSGGARETQYF
NA | NA | TRBJ1-3 | TRBV6-5 | TGTGCCAGCAGCCGAGACAGGACCTCTGGAAACACCATATATTTT | CASSRDRTSGNTIYF
NA | once | TRBJ2-7 | TRBV28 | TGTGCCAGCAGTCCCCCCGACACCTACGAGCAGTACTTC | CASSPPDTYEQYF
TRBD1 | NA | TRBJ1-1 | TRBV6-5 | TGTGCCACCAGGACAGGGGTCACTGAAGCTTTCTTT | CATRTGVTEAFF
NA | NA | TRBJ2-7 | TRBV19 | TGTGCCAGTAGCGGGAGTGAGGTCGAGCAGTACTTC | CASSGSEVEQYF
NA | NA | TRBJ1-2 | TRBV9 | TGTGCCAGCAGCGTGGACAGCCTTAACTATGGCTACACCTTC | CASSVDSLNYGYTF
NA | NA | TRBJ2-5 | TRBV18 | TGTGCCAGCTCACCAGAGAGACACCGACTAGGGACCCAGTACTTC | CASSPERHRLGTQYF
TRBD1 | NA | TRBJ1-5 | TRBV19 | TGTGCCAGTAGTCCCCAGGGGGCACTAGGTCAGCCCCAGCATTTT | CASSPQGALGQPQHF
NA | NA | TRBJ2-3 | TRBV30 | TGTGCCTGGAGTGTCCGCGTAAGCACAGATACGCAGTATTTT | CAWSVRVSTDTQYF
TRBD1 | few | TRBJ1-5 | TRBV7-9 | TGTGCCAGCAGCCCGGACAGGGTAGATCAGCCCCAGCATTTT | CASSPDRVDQPQHF